This T cell receptor beta chain was found in a study of vaccination effects on CD4 cells after COVID-19. This clone was recorded once. Its antigen is unidentified. The method was immunoSEQ multiplex PCR; TCRdb's version includes in-frame clones alone and lacks a portion of them. The sample records roughly 63,000 clones, roughly 80% being singletons. Germline CDR1 LGHDT, CDR2 YNNKEL (reference sequence). The V end was cut by 2 bases, the J end by 2 bases, with 8 bases between. CDR3 size: 14 residues. Viral peptide pool expansion of antigen-specific CD4+ T cells preceded sequencing in the ViraFEST assay. CD4+ T cells were isolated after roughly nine days of culture. Absence of prior SARS-CoV-2 infection characterized the vaccine recipients, who showed negative nucleocapsid antibodies.

The clonotype was recovered from a human donor who received a COVID-19 vaccine. The chain links TRBV3-1 (or the pseudogene TRBV3-2) to TRBJ2-3; D unclear. The sequencing here drew on CD4+ T cells from PBMCs cultured with HCoV-OC43 spike peptides, taken before COVID-19 vaccination. Subset: HCoV-OC43 spike overlapping peptide pool stimulation. CDR3 DNA: TGTGCCAGCAGCCAACCGGGCCACACAGATACGCAGTATTTT. It encodes CASSQPGHTDTQYF.